This T cell receptor (beta chain) comes out of a study of CD8+ T cells in alopecia areata. Only a few counts were recorded for this clone. cDNA serving as the sequencing template came from extracted, reverse transcribed RNA. Sequencing was performed with immunoSEQ multiplex PCR; in TCRdb, only in-frame clones are kept and a portion is missing. The table shows 150,000 or so clones, with roughly 50% occurring only once. The CDR3 contains 14 residues. Trimming removed 2 bases at V and 4 bases at J, with 11 bases between. CDR1 and CDR2 (germline): MNHNS, SASEGT. Sequencing was carried out using CD4+ T cells sorted from blood. This receptor was obtained from a human donor with alopecia areata. V is TRBV6-1 and J is TRBJ2-5; possibly TRBD2 for D (6 bases). CDR3: CASSENRGGETQYF. In DNA form, the CDR3 reads TGTGCCAGCAGTGAAAATAGGGGAGGAGAGACCCAGTACTTC.